Described below is a single TCR beta chain sequence and its context. Its cognate antigen is unknown. This entry is derived from a study of identical twins. Findings and caveats of the study: Insertions were reduced in abundant cord blood beta clonotypes but not in memory repertoires.

This CDR3 spans 16 amino acids. Looked up from germline, CDR1 is SGHDN and CDR2 is FVKESK. V was cut by 2 bases and J by 0 bases, with 11 bases left in between. Via MiXCR, TCRdb re-called the 5' RACE reads, giving one row per CDR3 protein. The repertoire holds 1.5 million or so distinct CDR3 sequences, with 25% to 35% as singletons. Sequencing was performed on cord blood. V usage is TRBV14 and J usage is TRBJ2-1; weak D call: TRBD2 (5 bases). This sequence was found in a newborn girl in good health. Here the CDR3 DNA reads TGTGCCAGCAGCCAAAACGGGGAGAGCTCCTACAATGAGCAGTTCTTC. It encodes CASSQNGESSYNEQFF. Based on the CDR3 plus reference TRBV14 and TRBJ2-1, the full variable domain is EAGVTQFPSHSVIEKGQTVTLRCDPISGHDNLYWYRRVMGKEIKFLLHFVKESKQDESGMPNNRFLAERTGGTYSTLKVQPAELEDSGVYFCASSQNGESSYNEQFFGPGTRLTVL.